Listed below are T cell receptor beta chains from one sample, sequenced in a study of PD-L1 blockade in urothelial cancer. Method: immunoSEQ multiplex PCR; TCRdb's copy keeps in-frame clones and lacks some. The table has about 74,000 clones, approximately 87% seen once. Sequenced here: PBMCs, sampled around atezolizumab (anti-PD-L1) treatment. The receptor set was obtained from a man aged 65-85 years with urothelial cancer. CDR3s include the opening cysteine and the closing phenylalanine or tryptophan. Size tells how often a clone was seen (once, few, many) or the class of an expanded clone, and some rows leave it out.

abundance: once; j_gene: TRBJ2-1; v_gene: TRBV6-5; CDR3aa: CASSLTSGPQGNEQFF
abundance: .; j_gene: TRBJ2-1; v_gene: TRBV2; CDR3aa: CASRGDSPYNEQFF
abundance: .; j_gene: TRBJ1-3; v_gene: TRBV18; CDR3aa: CASSQLRDAGNTIYF
abundance: .; j_gene: TRBJ1-1; v_gene: TRBV15; CDR3aa: CATSSESRGRDKKAFF
abundance: .; j_gene: TRBJ2-5; v_gene: TRBV14; CDR3aa: CASSQADERARRNF
abundance: once; j_gene: TRBJ2-3; v_gene: TRBV2; CDR3aa: CASSGGTARTDTQYF
abundance: few; j_gene: TRBJ2-5; v_gene: TRBV19; CDR3aa: CASKNRREGRETQYF
abundance: once; j_gene: TRBJ2-5; v_gene: TRBV6-5; CDR3aa: CASSYGGTHRETQYF
abundance: .; j_gene: TRBJ2-2; v_gene: TRBV18; CDR3aa: CASSPPGGRTGELFF
abundance: .; j_gene: TRBJ2-1; v_gene: TRBV2; CDR3aa: CASRDLIRQFF
abundance: .; j_gene: TRBJ2-1; v_gene: TRBV5-1; CDR3aa: CASSLSGLAGGRQFF
abundance: .; j_gene: TRBJ2-1; v_gene: TRBV11-2; CDR3aa: CASSFVRGLGGEQFF
abundance: few; j_gene: TRBJ2-2; v_gene: TRBV18; CDR3aa: CASSQPGQGGTGELFF
abundance: .; j_gene: TRBJ2-1; v_gene: TRBV29-1; CDR3aa: CSVISGSSDNEQFF
abundance: few; j_gene: TRBJ1-2; v_gene: TRBV2; CDR3aa: CASSEQGLSGYTF
abundance: few; j_gene: TRBJ2-1; v_gene: TRBV11-2; CDR3aa: CASSPLGGGGEQFF
abundance: .; j_gene: TRBJ1-2; v_gene: TRBV6-1; CDR3aa: CASSESYGYTF
abundance: .; j_gene: TRBJ2-7; v_gene: TRBV5-6; CDR3aa: CASSYSSGRGAEQYF
abundance: .; j_gene: TRBJ2-2; v_gene: TRBV10-3; CDR3aa: CAIGTSGIGELFF
abundance: .; j_gene: TRBJ2-1; v_gene: TRBV18; CDR3aa: CASSPRGSFFEQFF
abundance: .; j_gene: TRBJ1-4; v_gene: TRBV2; CDR3aa: CASSLGTGIEKLFF
abundance: .; j_gene: TRBJ2-7; v_gene: TRBV9; CDR3aa: CASSAAYGEKQYF
abundance: few; j_gene: TRBJ1-5; v_gene: TRBV28; CDR3aa: CASSFGGDSNQPQHF
abundance: .; j_gene: TRBJ2-7; v_gene: TRBV6-4; CDR3aa: CASSGESGRVNRVRSYEQYF
abundance: .; j_gene: TRBJ1-2; v_gene: TRBV10-3; CDR3aa: CAISEDSPFYGYTF
abundance: .; j_gene: TRBJ2-1; v_gene: TRBV10-2; CDR3aa: CASSESMRIGRGENYEQFF
abundance: .; j_gene: TRBJ2-3; v_gene: TRBV2; CDR3aa: CASGRDFGGTDTQYF
abundance: .; j_gene: TRBJ2-3; v_gene: TRBV27; CDR3aa: CASASQVEGRDTQYF
abundance: once; j_gene: TRBJ1-2; v_gene: TRBV27; CDR3aa: CASSFHGTATTNYGYTF
abundance: .; j_gene: TRBJ2-5; v_gene: TRBV28; CDR3aa: CASSLVTIRTGVQLVQETQYF
abundance: once; j_gene: TRBJ1-2; v_gene: TRBV6-4; CDR3aa: CASSDSGQGGPYGYTF
abundance: once; j_gene: TRBJ1-1; v_gene: TRBV7-6; CDR3aa: CASSRRQGSLNTEAFF
abundance: few; j_gene: TRBJ1-1; v_gene: TRBV11-3; CDR3aa: CASSKGATEAFF
abundance: .; j_gene: TRBJ1-3; v_gene: TRBV6-5; CDR3aa: CASTKTGLGGNTIYF